The 19 T cell receptor beta chains in this list originate from one sample, sequenced in a study of neurological immune-mediated disorders. One entry per CDR3 protein, called by TCRdb with MiXCR from the 5' RACE reads. The top ten hold roughly 2.9% of the sample, which has roughly 100,000 distinct CDR3 sequences, around 3.5% seen once. The sample consisted of PBMCs. The receptors stem from a woman in her forties or fifties with multiple sclerosis.

This clonotype was observed a handful of times. The chain is built from TRBV4-3 and TRBJ1-2; 8 bases are shared with TRBD1. V was pared by 3 bases and J by 6 bases, with 3 bases of the junction left unmatched. The CDR3 loop spans 13 amino acids. The germline gives CDR1 LGHNA, CDR2 YSLEER. As DNA, the CDR3 is TGCGCCAGCAGCCAGACAGGGGCCAATGGCTACACCTTC. This encodes CASSQTGANGYTF.

This clonotype appeared many times. CDR3 DNA: TGTGCCAGCAGCCCGAGGGGGACAGGGGAGGTATATGGCTACACCTTC. It is translated as CASSPRGTGEVYGYTF. V and J are TRBV7-9 and TRBJ1-2; 10 positions agree with TRBD1. The ends lost 5 bases at V and 5 bases at J; junction bases unmatched: 11. The CDR3 consists of 16 residues. Germline V lookup: CDR1 SEHNR, CDR2 FQNEAQ (reference sequence).

This clonotype was counted ten times or more. V usage is TRBV12-3 or TRBV12-4 and J usage is TRBJ2-2, with D hard to call. Trimming cost V 1 base and J 5 bases, with 5 bases left between them. The CDR3 totals 13 residues. CDR3 nucleotides: TGTGCCAGCAGTTTAGGAGGAACCGGGGAGCTGTTTTTT. Translation: CASSLGGTGELFF.

This clonotype was recorded many times. The genes are TRBV29-1 and TRBJ1-5; maybe TRBD1 (5 bases). There are 14 residues in the CDR3. The germline CDR1 and CDR2 sequences are SQVTM and ANQGSEA. V lost 6 bases and J lost 3, with 15 bases in between. CDR3 sequence: CSVWQGRDNQPQHF. CDR3 bases: TGCAGCGTGTGGCAGGGTAGGGACAATCAGCCCCAGCATTTT.

Only a few counts were recorded for this clonotype. This may be a read error, as it is one base from a much larger clone. The V gene is TRBV5-1, the J gene TRBJ2-1; 8 positions match TRBD1. In germline, CDR1 is SGHRS, CDR2 YFSETQ. The V gene end was trimmed by 4 bases and the J gene end by 6 bases; junction bases not matched to a gene: 9. This CDR3 has 15 residues. The CDR3 sequence is CASSHHWTGSNEQFF. The CDR3 region has the DNA TGCGCCAGCAGCCACCACTGGACAGGGAGCAATGAGCAGTTCTTC. Full variable domain (outside the CDR3, taken from reference TRBV5-1 and TRBJ2-1): KAGVTQTPRYLIKTRGQQVTLSCSPISGHRSVSWYQQTPGQGLQFLFEYFSETQRNKGNFPGRFSGRQFSNSRSEMNVSTLELGDSALYLCASSHHWTGSNEQFFGPGTRLTVL.

V is TRBV12-3 or TRBV12-4 and J is TRBJ2-7, with D possibly being TRBD2 (5 bases). This CDR3 has 16 amino acids. The V gene lost 5 bases and the J gene lost 5 bases, with 22 bases spanning the gap. The DNA for the CDR3 is TGTGCCAGCAGTCCACCCCCGGACGGGAAATTGAACGAGCAGTACTTC. This sequence encodes CASSPPPDGKLNEQYF.

This clonotype has a count of ten or more. The chain is built from TRBV5-5 and TRBJ2-7, with a tentative D call TRBD1 (5 bases). Germline values: CDR1 SGHKS, CDR2 YYEKEE (reference sequence). The CDR3 extends over 14 amino acids. Deletions cut 3 bases from V and 12 bases from J, with 22 bases between. The CDR3 nucleotides are TGTGCCAGCAGCTCCGACAGAGGACATACGAGATGGTACTTC. Protein product: CASSSDRGHTRWYF. The full variable domain, its missing parts supplied by reference TRBV5-5 and TRBJ2-7, is DAGVTQSPTHLIKTRGQQVTLRCSPISGHKSVSWYQQVLGQGPQFIFQYYEKEERGRGNFPDRFSARQFPNYSSELNVNALLLGDSALYLCASSSDRGHTRWYFGPGTRLTVT.

This clonotype has a count of ten or more. The gene calls are TRBV14 and TRBJ2-5; tentatively, D is TRBD1 or TRBD2 (6 bases each). This CDR3 comprises 16 residues. V lost 0 bases and J 5 bases, leaving 16 bases between the germline ends. The V gene's germline CDR1 is SGHDN and CDR2 FVKESK. The chain's CDR3 is CASSQDWRGDYETQYF. CDR3 DNA sequence: TGTGCCAGCAGCCAAGACTGGAGGGGGGATTACGAGACCCAGTACTTC.

This clonotype was counted ten times or more. The V call is TRBV12-3 or TRBV12-4, the J call TRBJ2-7, with D maybe TRBD2 (5 bases). The V and J ends lost 7 bases and 0 bases respectively, with 25 bases between them. The CDR3 is made up of 18 amino acids. CDR3: CASKDDYQFSGDSYEQYF. The CDR3 DNA reads TGTGCCAGCAAGGACGACTACCAGTTCTCCGGTGACTCCTACGAGCAGTACTTC.

This clonotype was picked up many times. The chain links TRBV25-1 to TRBJ1-5, with a possible D match to TRBD1 (6 bases). With 1 base removed from V and 4 bases from J, the gap between germline ends came to 20 bases. The CDR3 runs 18 residues. Germline values: CDR1 MGHDK, CDR2 SYGVNS. The CDR3 DNA is TGTGCCAGCAGTGAATTACGAGGGGCAGGACAGCCGAATCAGCCCCAGCATTTT. This sequence encodes CASSELRGAGQPNQPQHF.

This clonotype was recorded at least ten times. J is TRBJ1-1 and V is TRBV7-2, with TRBD1 matching over 11 bases. CDR1 and CDR2 from the germline V gene are SGHTA and FQGNSA. J lost 9 bases, V lost 4 bases, and 10 bases had no gene match. The CDR3 length is 15 residues. CDR3 protein: CASSSMGTGGAKAFF. The CDR3 DNA reads as TGTGCCAGCAGCTCAATGGGGACAGGGGGAGCCAAAGCTTTCTTT.

There are many counts of this clonotype. The V call is TRBV6-6, the J call TRBJ2-5; D is possibly TRBD1 (5 bases). Germline V lookup: CDR1 MNHNY, CDR2 SVGAGI (reference sequence). The CDR3 totals 15 residues. The V end lost 2 bases, the J end lost 5 bases, and 15 bases lay between the germline ends. CDR3 nucleotides: TGTGCCAGCAGTTACGCAGGGCCGGAAAGGGAGACCCAGTACTTC. Translation: CASSYAGPERETQYF.

This clonotype appeared many times. The CDR3 sequence: CASRFGGALYTGELFF. Written as DNA, the CDR3 is TGTGCCAGCAGGTTCGGGGGGGCCTTGTACACCGGGGAGCTGTTTTTT. The rearrangement uses TRBV7-2 and TRBJ2-2, with 8 nucleotides matching TRBD2. Germline V gene data show CDR1 as SGHTA and CDR2 as FQGNSA. This CDR3 spans 16 amino acids. Unmatched junction bases numbered 9, after V lost 6 bases and J lost 3 bases.

This clonotype came up many times. V usage is TRBV20-1 and J usage is TRBJ2-1; 13 bases match TRBD2. CDR3 length: 16 residues. V lost 1 base and J lost 2; bases outside the gene matches: 2. Germline CDR1 DFQATT, CDR2 SNEGSKA (reference sequence). CDR3 in DNA: TGCAGTGCTAGAGGACTAGCGGGGGGACCCTACAATGAGCAGTTCTTC. Protein: CSARGLAGGPYNEQFF.

This clonotype was seen ten or more times. The CDR3 DNA follows: TGTGCCAGCAGTGAATTTTCCCGGACAGGGGGTGGCTACACCTTC. Protein product: CASSEFSRTGGGYTF. This chain joins TRBV25-1 and TRBJ1-2; 10 bases are shared with TRBD1. CDR3 length: 15 residues. V was pared by 1 base and J by 7 bases, with 6 bases of the junction left unmatched. The germline CDR1 and CDR2 sequences are MGHDK and SYGVNS.

This clonotype was counted ten times or more. The chain couples TRBV7-9 to TRBJ2-2, with D possibly being TRBD1 (7 bases). CDR1 and CDR2 (germline): SEHNR, FQNEAQ (reference sequence). The CDR3 covers 18 residues. Deletions cut 3 bases from V and 0 bases from J, with 17 bases between. The CDR3 nucleotides are TGTGCCAGCAGCTTTGGGAGGTTGGGACAGACGAACACCGGGGAGCTGTTTTTT. It is translated as CASSFGRLGQTNTGELFF.

This clonotype was found many times. The chain couples TRBV20-1 to TRBJ2-7, with D perhaps matching TRBD1 or TRBD2 (6 bases each). V lost 6 bases, J lost 3 bases, and 15 bases lay in between. The germline CDR1 and CDR2 sequences are DFQATT and SNEGSKA (reference sequence). The length of the CDR3 is 13 residues. CDR3 sequence reads: CSAPFGGLYEQYF. As DNA, the CDR3 is TGCAGTGCGCCCTTTGGGGGGCTCTACGAGCAGTACTTC.

This clonotype was found many times. The J gene is TRBJ1-4, the V gene TRBV12-3 or TRBV12-4; possibly TRBD1 for D (5 bases). This CDR3 has 13 residues. V was trimmed by 6 bases and J by 4 bases, leaving 9 bases between them. The CDR3 reads CASSDSNNEKLFF. CDR3 bases: TGTGCCAGCAGCGACAGTAATAATGAAAAACTGTTTTTT.

This clonotype has a count of ten or more. V usage is TRBV5-1 and J usage is TRBJ2-7; maybe TRBD1 (6 bases). V lost 4 bases and J lost 5, with 13 bases in between. The CDR3 runs 13 residues. Germline-derived CDR1 and CDR2 are SGHRS and YFSETQ. In DNA, the CDR3 is TGCGCCAGCAGCCGGGACAATCTCGACGAGCAGTACTTC. This codes for CASSRDNLDEQYF.